This TCR beta chain was captured by sequencing in a study of T cells in Graves' hyperthyroidism and ophthalmopathy. CDR3 length equals 18 residues. From germline, CDR1 is SEHNR and CDR2 FQNEAQ (reference sequence). The trim removed 3 bases at V and 4 bases at J, leaving 15 bases unmatched. In its sample, this clonotype was seen a few times. It was RNA transcripts that yielded the amplified TCR beta CDR3 regions. When the TCR CDR3 underwent first-round RT-PCR, the HTBI primer set was used. One entry per CDR3 protein results from TCRdb running MiXCR on the multiplex PCR reads. The sample shows a few hundred thousand distinct CDR3 sequences, roughly 18% of them seen only once.

Sequenced: blood. V and J are TRBV7-9 and TRBJ2-1; 7 bases fit TRBD1. The receptor was isolated from a man aged 35 to 55 with Graves' hyperthyroidism. In nucleotides, the CDR3 is TGTGCCAGCAGCTTCAGACAGGGTTCCCAATCTTTTTACAATGAGCAGTTCTTC. Amino acids: CASSFRQGSQSFYNEQFF.